These T cell receptor beta chains were read from a single sample in a study of beta chain features in type 1 diabetes. TCRdb keeps only in-frame clones here, not all; method: immunoSEQ multiplex PCR. The sample holds around 330,000 clones, 9.5% to 12% seen once. The material sequenced was naive CD4+ T cells from blood. These receptors all stem from a woman aged 25 to 45 in good health. CDR3s include the opening cysteine and the closing phenylalanine or tryptophan.

v_gene | CDR3aa
TRBV9 | CASSTGTSGRASDTQYF
TRBV7-3 | CASSRQRDSYNEQFF
TRBV5-4 | CASSLVSGQETQYF
TRBV7-2 | CASSLWGDEQFF
TRBV7-9 | CASSLSETAPEAFF
TRBV7-9 | CASSLPSTDTQYF
TRBV5-1 | CASSLEADFGSYEQYF
TRBV2 | CASSGQGAGQPQHF
TRBV30 | CAWSVGTPYEQYF
TRBV6-6 | CASSTGGDYEQYF
TRBV7-9 | CASSLVSDQETQYF
TRBV28 | CASSLPDRGRDTQYF
TRBV7-3 | CASSLSAGLQETQYF
TRBV25-1 | CASSEAGAGYEQYF
TRBV4-1 | CASSPTGQGLNEQFF
TRBV4-3 | CASSQEGRGLQFF
TRBV6-6 | CASRAGGDYGYTF
TRBV19 | CASSIDRGSYNEQFF
TRBV19 | CASNMEGNQPQHF
TRBV7-9 | CASSSEVRFNEQYF
TRBV5-1 | CASTPTLAGSYNEQFF
TRBV28 | CASSQGLAGWKQFF
TRBV19 | CASSILAGSSYNEQFF
TRBV5-6 | CASSLGQNYGYTF
TRBV19 | CASSVHRETGYEQYF
TRBV29-1 | CSVDGQGIGTEAFF
TRBV4-2 | CASSQERDPMDEQYF
TRBV6-5 | CASSTPGQGLNEQYF
TRBV29-1 | CSALGHQNTGELFF
TRBV4-3 | CASSQDWKRESYNEQFF
TRBV28 | CASSSRTGLAGADTQYF
TRBV7-2 | CASSLHGTNEKLFF
TRBV18 | CASSPETTGMNTEAFF
TRBV6-5 | CASRLTRDRGTEAFF
TRBV10-3 | CAISGLVGYNEQFF
TRBV11-1 | CASSLGQAVYNEQFF
TRBV6-1 | CASRNRGDQPQHF
TRBV29-1 | CSVRTRLAGFEQYF
TRBV5-4 | CASSRDRRYEQYF
TRBV2 | CASTRRGSGANVLTF
TRBV5-1 | CASSLVGRGYNEQFF
TRBV28 | CASSLGLRDSGVIGRGSEPQHF
TRBV9 | CASSVVDRGHEQFF
TRBV2 | CASLPVVFDGYTF
TRBV5-1 | CASSFPSGTADTQYF
TRBV11-2 | CASSPPLSTDTQYF
TRBV9 | CASSVGVGIGTDTQYF
TRBV4-2 | CASSQGREGGETQYF
TRBV15 | CATSRDHSSGKGETQYF
TRBV28 | CASSPRRGEQYF
TRBV11-1 | CASSSLAAVLSDTQYF